This record looks at one T cell receptor beta chain sequence and its context. The CDR3 contains 12 residues. Germline V gene lookup returns CDR1 KGHDR and CDR2 SFDVKD. The V gene lost 4 bases and the J gene lost 11 bases, with 8 bases spanning the gap. These data are taken from a study of T-cell memory formation after mild COVID-19. Study summary: TCR clustering was largely donor specific.

UMIs and sample barcodes were carried by the TCR alpha and TCR beta cDNA libraries that 5'RACE produced using constant-segment primers. TCRdb itself ran the 5' RACE reads through MiXCR, one entry per CDR3 protein. The sample contains roughly 450,000 distinct CDR3 sequences, approximately 18% of which appear only once. The sample comprised PBMCs or a T cell subset sorted from them (not recorded which). The genes are TRBV24-1 and TRBJ2-6, with unresolved D. The sequence came from an adult woman who had mild COVID-19 (a few samples of this study predate the infection). Cell type and time point are not known. The CDR3 DNA follows: TGTGCCACCAGTGAGAGCCTGCACGTCCTGACTTTC. This codes for CATSESLHVLTF.